A selection of T cell receptor beta chains follows, all from one sample in a study of control samples from healthy donors and cancer patients. Clones were sequenced by immunoSEQ multiplex PCR, and TCRdb holds only the in-frame ones, with some missing. The table records approximately 100,000 clones, 80% to 95% of them present only once. Sequenced input: blood. These receptors were taken from a human donor in good health. The donor label of this sample is uncertain. Both conserved end residues are part of each CDR3. The D gene is left open where the match is weak. Not every row has a clone size; where given, it reads once, few, many or a size class.

clone_size j_call v_call d_call cdr3_nt cdr3_aa
- TRBJ2-2 TRBV5-1 TRBD1 TGCGCCAGCAGCTTGGGACAGGGGTTGATGGTCGGGGAGCTGTTTTTT CASSLGQGLMVGELFF
once TRBJ1-4 TRBV25-1 - TGTGCCAGCAGTGAACTCGGGGAACGAATTAATGAAAAACTGTTTTTT CASSELGERINEKLFF
- TRBJ2-7 TRBV5-5 - TGTGCCAGCAGCTTGGCCCGGCCAGAGAAGCAGTACTTC CASSLARPEKQYF
- TRBJ1-1 TRBV10-3 TRBD1 TGTGCCATCAGCGGGACAGGGGCTAACACTGAAGCTTTCTTT CAISGTGANTEAFF
- TRBJ1-1 TRBV10-3 - TGTGCCATCAGTCTGACGGTGAACACTGAAGCTTTCTTT CAISLTVNTEAFF
- TRBJ2-7 TRBV6-5 - TGTGCCAGCAGGATGACGGGGGCGGAGGGCTACGAGCAGTACTTC CASRMTGAEGYEQYF
- TRBJ1-4 TRBV11-2 - TGTGCCAGCAGCTTAGGGTGGGTTCTTAATGAAAAACTGTTTTTT CASSLGWVLNEKLFF
once TRBJ2-4 TRBV6-5 - TGTGCCAGCAAGCTGACCAGTGCCGCCAAAAACATTCAGTACTTC CASKLTSAAKNIQYF
- TRBJ1-1 TRBV15 - TGTGCCACCAGCAGAGAATCTGGAAACGGGGGAGCTTTCTTT CATSRESGNGGAFF
- TRBJ1-3 TRBV30 - TGTGCCTGGAGTGTACGGGCAGGCAGCTCTGGAAACACCATATATTTT CAWSVRAGSSGNTIYF
- TRBJ2-7 TRBV4-1 - TGCGCCAGCAGCCAAGCCGGGACAGAGCAGTACTTC CASSQAGTEQYF